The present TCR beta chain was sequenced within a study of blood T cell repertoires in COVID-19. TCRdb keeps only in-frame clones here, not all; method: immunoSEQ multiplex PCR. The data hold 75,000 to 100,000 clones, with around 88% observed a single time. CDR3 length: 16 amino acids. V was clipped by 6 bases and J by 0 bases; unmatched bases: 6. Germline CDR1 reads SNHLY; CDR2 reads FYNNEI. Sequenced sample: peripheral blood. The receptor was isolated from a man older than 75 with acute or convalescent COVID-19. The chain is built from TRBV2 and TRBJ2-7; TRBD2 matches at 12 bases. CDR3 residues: CASSLRTSGASYEQYF. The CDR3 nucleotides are TGTGCCAGCAGCCTCAGGACTAGCGGGGCCTCCTACGAGCAGTACTTC.